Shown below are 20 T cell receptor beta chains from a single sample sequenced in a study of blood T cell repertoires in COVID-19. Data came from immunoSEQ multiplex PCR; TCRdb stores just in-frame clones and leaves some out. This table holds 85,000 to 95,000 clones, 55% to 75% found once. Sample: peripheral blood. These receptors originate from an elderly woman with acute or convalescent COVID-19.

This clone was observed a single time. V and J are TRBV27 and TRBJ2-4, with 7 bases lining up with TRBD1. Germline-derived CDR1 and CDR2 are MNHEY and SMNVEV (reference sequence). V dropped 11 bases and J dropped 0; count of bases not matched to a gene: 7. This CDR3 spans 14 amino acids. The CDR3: CAHKNRGAKNIQYF. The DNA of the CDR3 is TGTGCCCACAAAAACAGGGGAGCCAAAAACATTCAGTACTTC.

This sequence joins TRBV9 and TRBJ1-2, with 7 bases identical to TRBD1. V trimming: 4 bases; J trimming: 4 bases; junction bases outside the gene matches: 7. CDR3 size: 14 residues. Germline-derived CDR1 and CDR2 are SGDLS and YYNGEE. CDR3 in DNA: TGTGCCAGCAGCCCTGCAGGGGGGAGCTATGGCTACACCTTC. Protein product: CASSPAGGSYGYTF.

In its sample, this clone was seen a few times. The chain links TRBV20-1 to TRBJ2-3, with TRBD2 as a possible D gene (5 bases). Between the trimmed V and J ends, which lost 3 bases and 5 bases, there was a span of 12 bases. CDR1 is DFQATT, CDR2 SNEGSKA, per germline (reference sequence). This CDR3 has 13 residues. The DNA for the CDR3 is TGCAGTGCTAGTGGGCGGGCGGTAGATACGCAGTATTTT. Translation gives CSASGRAVDTQYF.

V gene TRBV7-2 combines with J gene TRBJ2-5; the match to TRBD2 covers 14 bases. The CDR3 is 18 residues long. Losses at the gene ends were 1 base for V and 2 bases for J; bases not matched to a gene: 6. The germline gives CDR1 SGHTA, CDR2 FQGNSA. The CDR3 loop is CASSLGTSGGPLQETQYF. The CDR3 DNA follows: TGTGCCAGCAGCTTAGGGACTAGCGGGGGGCCGTTACAAGAGACCCAGTACTTC.

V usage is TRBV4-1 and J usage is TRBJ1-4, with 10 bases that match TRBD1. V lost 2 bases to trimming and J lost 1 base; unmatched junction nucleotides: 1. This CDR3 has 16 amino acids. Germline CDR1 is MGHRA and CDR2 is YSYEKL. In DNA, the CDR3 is TGCGCCAGCAGCCAACGGGACAGGGGAACTAATGAAAAACTGTTTTTT. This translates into CASSQRDRGTNEKLFF.

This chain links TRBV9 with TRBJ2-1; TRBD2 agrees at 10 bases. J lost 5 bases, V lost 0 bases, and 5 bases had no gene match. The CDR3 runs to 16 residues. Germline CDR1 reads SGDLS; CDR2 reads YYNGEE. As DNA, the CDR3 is TGTGCCAGCAGCGTAGGGACTAGCGGAAAAGACAATGAGCAGTTCTTC. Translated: CASSVGTSGKDNEQFF.

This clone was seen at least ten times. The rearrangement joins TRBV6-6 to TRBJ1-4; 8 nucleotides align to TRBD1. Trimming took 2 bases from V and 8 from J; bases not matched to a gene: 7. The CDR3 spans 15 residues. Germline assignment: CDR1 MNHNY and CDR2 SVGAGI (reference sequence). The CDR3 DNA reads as TGTGCCAGCAGTTACACGGACAGGGTGGGGGAAAAACTGTTTTTT. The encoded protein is CASSYTDRVGEKLFF.

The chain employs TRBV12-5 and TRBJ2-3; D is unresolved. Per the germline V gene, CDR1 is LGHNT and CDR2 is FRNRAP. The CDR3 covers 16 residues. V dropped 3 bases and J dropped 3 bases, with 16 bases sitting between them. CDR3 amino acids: CASGLEWAGTTDTQYF. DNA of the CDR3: TGTGCTAGTGGTTTAGAGTGGGCCGGCACGACAGATACGCAGTATTTT.

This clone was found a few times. The CDR3 region has the DNA TGTGCCAGCACCCTTTTGACGACAGGGGCGCCTCAGCCCCAGCATTTT. Amino acid sequence: CASTLLTTGAPQPQHF. The chain carries TRBV28 and TRBJ1-5; 8 positions match TRBD1. CDR3 length equals 16 residues. From germline, CDR1 is MDHEN and CDR2 SYDVKM. J lost 6 bases, V lost 7 bases, and 14 bases had no gene match.

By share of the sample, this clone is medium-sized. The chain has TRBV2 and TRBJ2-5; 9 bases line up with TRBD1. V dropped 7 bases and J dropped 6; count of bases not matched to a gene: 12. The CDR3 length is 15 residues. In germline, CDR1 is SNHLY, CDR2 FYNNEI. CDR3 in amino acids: CASTLGQGSKKTQYF. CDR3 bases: TGTGCCAGCACTCTAGGACAGGGGTCAAAGAAGACCCAGTACTTC.

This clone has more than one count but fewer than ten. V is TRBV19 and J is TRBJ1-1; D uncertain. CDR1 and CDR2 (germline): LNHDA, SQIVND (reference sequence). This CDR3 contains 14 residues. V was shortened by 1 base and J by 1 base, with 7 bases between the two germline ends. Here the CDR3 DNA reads TGTGCCAGTAGTATAGGTGGGCAGAACACTGAAGCTTTCTTT. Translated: CASSIGGQNTEAFF.

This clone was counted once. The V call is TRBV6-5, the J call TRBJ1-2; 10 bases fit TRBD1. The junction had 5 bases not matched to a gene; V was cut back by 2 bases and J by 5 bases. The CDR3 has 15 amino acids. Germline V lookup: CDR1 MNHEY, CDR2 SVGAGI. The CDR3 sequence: CASSYRTGGRYGYTF. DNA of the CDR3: TGTGCCAGCAGTTACCGGACAGGGGGGCGATATGGCTACACCTTC.

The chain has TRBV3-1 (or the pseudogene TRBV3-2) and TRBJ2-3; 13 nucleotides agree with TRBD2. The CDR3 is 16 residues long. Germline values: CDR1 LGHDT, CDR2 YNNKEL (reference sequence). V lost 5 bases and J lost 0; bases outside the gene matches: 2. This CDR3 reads CASSKGLAGSTDTQYF. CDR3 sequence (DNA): TGTGCCAGCAGCAAGGGACTAGCGGGGAGCACAGATACGCAGTATTTT.

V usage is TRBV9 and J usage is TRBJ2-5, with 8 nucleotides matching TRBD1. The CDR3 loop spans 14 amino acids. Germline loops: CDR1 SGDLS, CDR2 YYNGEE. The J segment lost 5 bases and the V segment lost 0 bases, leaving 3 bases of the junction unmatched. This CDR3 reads CASSVGQGTETQYF. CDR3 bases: TGTGCCAGCAGCGTAGGACAGGGGACGGAGACCCAGTACTTC.

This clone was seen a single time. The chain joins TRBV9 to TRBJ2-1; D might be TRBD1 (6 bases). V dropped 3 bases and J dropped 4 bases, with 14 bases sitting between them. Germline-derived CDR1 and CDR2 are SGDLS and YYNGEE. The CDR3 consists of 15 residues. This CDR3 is CASSASGRGYNEQFF. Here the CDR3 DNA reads TGTGCCAGCAGCGCTTCGGGCAGGGGTTACAATGAGCAGTTCTTC.

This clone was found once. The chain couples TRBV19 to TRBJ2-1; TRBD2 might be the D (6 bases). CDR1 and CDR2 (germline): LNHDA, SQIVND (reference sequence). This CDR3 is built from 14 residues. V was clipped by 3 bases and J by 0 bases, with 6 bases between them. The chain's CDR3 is CASSIGSSYNEQFF. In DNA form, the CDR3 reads TGTGCCAGTAGTATCGGGAGCTCCTACAATGAGCAGTTCTTC.

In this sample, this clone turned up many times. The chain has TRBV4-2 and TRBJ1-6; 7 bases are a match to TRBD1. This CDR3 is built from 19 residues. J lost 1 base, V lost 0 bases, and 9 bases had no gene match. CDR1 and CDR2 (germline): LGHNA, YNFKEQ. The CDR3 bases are TGTGCCAGCAGCCAAGATTACGGGGCAGGGGGTTCCTATAATTCACCCCTCCACTTT. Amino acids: CASSQDYGAGGSYNSPLHF.

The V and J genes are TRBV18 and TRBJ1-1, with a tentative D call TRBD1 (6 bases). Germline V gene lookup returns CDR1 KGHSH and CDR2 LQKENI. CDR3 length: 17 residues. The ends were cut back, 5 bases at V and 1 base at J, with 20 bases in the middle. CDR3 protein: CASSLTQGLTRNTEAFF. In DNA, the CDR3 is TGTGCCAGCTCATTAACACAGGGATTGACGCGGAACACTGAAGCTTTCTTT. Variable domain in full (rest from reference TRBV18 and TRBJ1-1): NAGVMQNPRHLVRRRGQEARLRCSPMKGHSHVYWYRQLPEEGLKFMVYLQKENIIDESGMPKERFSAEFPKEGPSILRIQQVVRGDSAAYFCASSLTQGLTRNTEAFFGQGTRLTVV.

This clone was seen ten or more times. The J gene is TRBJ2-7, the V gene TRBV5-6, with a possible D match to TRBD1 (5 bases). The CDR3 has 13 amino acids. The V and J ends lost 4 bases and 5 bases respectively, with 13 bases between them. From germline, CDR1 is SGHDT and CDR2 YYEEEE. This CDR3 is CASSIGWGHEQYF. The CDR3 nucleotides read TGTGCCAGCAGCATTGGATGGGGCCACGAGCAGTACTTC.

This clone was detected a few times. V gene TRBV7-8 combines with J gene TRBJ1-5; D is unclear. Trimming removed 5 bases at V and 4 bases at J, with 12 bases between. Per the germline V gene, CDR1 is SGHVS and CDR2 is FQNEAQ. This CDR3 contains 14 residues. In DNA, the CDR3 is TGTGCCAGCAGCCCCGGGAGGAGAAATCAGCCCCAGCATTTT. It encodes CASSPGRRNQPQHF.